A single sample is the source of the 16 T cell receptor beta chains below, sequenced in a study of vaccination and CD4 T cells after COVID-19. Described treatment: approximately 11-day PBMC culture with coronavirus spike peptide pools or control peptides (ViraFEST assay). Sequence data for DNA of cultured CD4+ T cells were generated by the Oncomine TCR Beta short-read assay. Via MiXCR, TCRdb re-called the PCR reads, giving one row per CDR3 protein. The sample lists 10,000 to 15,000 distinct CDR3 sequences, around 40% occurring once. No antigen has been identified for these receptors. Sequencing used cultured CD4+ T cells from blood. Every receptor here comes from a human donor with COVID-19.

The V gene is TRBV11-2, the J gene TRBJ2-5; D could derive from TRBD1 or TRBD2 (6 bases each). CDR1 is SGHAT and CDR2 is FQNNGV in the germline V gene. Trimming stripped 6 bases from V and 1 base from J, with 15 bases between. The CDR3 spans 15 residues. The CDR3 DNA sequence: TGTGCCAGCAGTTTGATAGGGGGGATCCAAGAGACCCAGTACTTC. It encodes CASSLIGGIQETQYF. The full variable domain, with the rest looked up from reference TRBV11-2 and TRBJ2-5, is EAGVAQSPRYKIIEKRQSVAFWCNPISGHATLYWYQQILGQGPKLLIQFQNNGVVDDSQLPKDRFSAERLKGVDSTLKIQPAKLEDSAVYLCASSLIGGIQETQYFGPGTRLLVL.

This chain connects TRBV5-6 to TRBJ1-2, with D possibly being TRBD1 (5 bases). Germline-derived CDR1 and CDR2 are SGHDT and YYEEEE. CDR3 length: 15 residues. Trimming took off 3 bases at V and 6 bases at J, with 18 bases between the two ends. CDR3 sequence: CASSWGSRVIDGYTF. DNA for the CDR3: TGTGCCAGCAGCTGGGGGTCCAGGGTTATCGATGGCTACACCTTC.

This clonotype has just a few counts. The J gene is TRBJ2-1, the V gene TRBV7-9; maybe TRBD2 (5 bases). Per germline, CDR1 SEHNR and CDR2 FQNEAQ (reference sequence). V lost 0 bases to trimming and J lost 7 bases, with 7 bases between them. This CDR3 has 13 residues. In DNA form, the CDR3 reads TGTGCCAGCAGCTTAGCAGGCGGGAATGAGCAGTTCTTC. Translating gives CASSLAGGNEQFF.

A few counts support this clonotype. V and J are TRBV6-5 and TRBJ2-1; 8 bases match TRBD2. V lost 4 bases and J lost 3; bases outside the gene matches: 8. The germline V gene encodes CDR1 MNHEY and CDR2 SVGAGI. This CDR3 is 16 amino acids long. The CDR3 is CASSSKRGSNYNEQFF. The CDR3 DNA sequence: TGTGCCAGCAGTTCCAAGCGGGGGTCTAACTACAATGAGCAGTTCTTC.

In this sample, this clonotype turned up a few times. This CDR3 reads CASSESGTGMQPQHF. Written as DNA, the CDR3 is TGCGCCAGCAGTGAGTCGGGGACAGGGATGCAGCCCCAGCATTTT. This chain links TRBV10-1 with TRBJ1-5, with TRBD1 matching over 9 bases. V shed 0 bases and J 7 bases; nucleotides not matched to a gene: 4. CDR1 and CDR2 (germline): WNHNN, SYGVQD (reference sequence). This CDR3 comprises 15 residues.

The rearrangement joins TRBV19 to TRBJ2-2; no reliable D call. The germline V gene encodes CDR1 LNHDA and CDR2 SQIVND (reference sequence). This CDR3 contains 14 residues. Trimming removed 6 bases from V and 0 bases from J, with 8 bases in between. The CDR3 protein is CASRITANTGELFF. In DNA form, the CDR3 reads TGTGCCAGTAGAATCACGGCGAACACCGGGGAGCTGTTTTTT. The entire variable domain, with the rest obtained from reference TRBV19 and TRBJ2-2, is as follows: DGGITQSPKYLFRKEGQNVTLSCEQNLNHDAMYWYRQDPGQGLRLIYYSQIVNDFQKGDIAEGYSVSREKKESFPLTVTSAQKNPTAFYLCASRITANTGELFFGEGSRLTVL.

The chain joins TRBV9 to TRBJ2-3, with D unclear. V was shortened by 3 bases and J by 6 bases, with 8 bases between the two germline ends. CDR3 length equals 12 residues. From germline, CDR1 is SGDLS and CDR2 YYNGEE. The CDR3 nucleotides read TGTGCCAGCAGCGCATATGGGGATACGCAGTATTTT. This sequence encodes CASSAYGDTQYF.

This clonotype was recorded a few times. The V call is TRBV25-1, the J call TRBJ1-1; a possible D gene is TRBD1 (5 bases). The V gene's germline CDR1 is MGHDK and CDR2 SYGVNS. The CDR3 extends over 16 amino acids. Trimming removed 4 bases at V and 5 bases at J, with 20 bases between. The CDR3 DNA reads as TGTGCCAGCAGTGGCGGGGGTGCGGCAGGGCTGACTGAAGCTTTCTTT. Its translation is CASSGGGAAGLTEAFF.

The V call is TRBV20-1, the J call TRBJ2-2; TRBD1 might be the D (5 bases). Trimming stripped 2 bases from V and 5 bases from J, with 12 bases between. CDR3 size: 14 residues. In germline, CDR1 is DFQATT, CDR2 SNEGSKA (reference sequence). In DNA, the CDR3 is TGCAGTGCTAGATCAGGACAATTTACCGGGGAGCTGTTTTTT. Amino acid sequence: CSARSGQFTGELFF.

The chain links TRBV27 to TRBJ2-7, with 7 bases that match TRBD1. The CDR3 consists of 14 residues. Germline assignment: CDR1 MNHEY and CDR2 SMNVEV (reference sequence). Losses at the gene ends were 2 bases for V and 8 bases for J; bases not matched to a gene: 9. Written as DNA, the CDR3 is TGTGCCAGCAGTTTAAGAGTACAGGGGAACCAGCAGTACTTC. Protein sequence: CASSLRVQGNQQYF.

The V and J genes are TRBV7-6 and TRBJ1-6; D perhaps matches TRBD1 (5 bases). V gave up 1 base and J gave up 8 bases, with 12 bases separating them. CDR3 size: 15 residues. CDR1 SGHVS and CDR2 FNYEAQ come from the germline V gene. CDR3 protein: CASSLVDKPHSPLHF. CDR3 nucleotide sequence: TGTGCCAGCAGCTTAGTGGACAAGCCCCATTCACCCCTCCACTTT.

The V and J genes are TRBV20-1 and TRBJ1-2; D is possibly TRBD1 (5 bases). CDR1 and CDR2 from the germline V gene are DFQATT and SNEGSKA (reference sequence). With 3 bases removed from V and 4 bases from J, the gap between germline ends came to 24 bases. This CDR3 has 17 amino acids. For the CDR3, the DNA is TGCAGTGCTAGCCTTCCACATCCCCAGGGAGGAAGCTATGGCTACACCTTC. It translates to CSASLPHPQGGSYGYTF.

The chain has TRBV7-9 and TRBJ1-5; D is unresolved. Germline values: CDR1 SEHNR, CDR2 FQNEAQ (reference sequence). V lost 2 bases and J lost 4, with 3 bases in between. CDR3 length equals 12 residues. As DNA, the CDR3 is TGTGCCAGCAGCTTACTGAATCAGCCCCAGCATTTT. The encoded protein is CASSLLNQPQHF.

This sequence joins TRBV5-1 and TRBJ2-3, with TRBD2 matching 14 bases. The CDR3 extends over 18 amino acids. V lost 0 bases to trimming and J lost 1 base; unmatched junction nucleotides: 4. Germline loops: CDR1 SGHRS, CDR2 YFSETQ. As DNA, the CDR3 is TGCGCCAGCAGCTTGGTGCCGGGACTAGCGGGGGGCACAGATACGCAGTATTTT. Its protein is CASSLVPGLAGGTDTQYF.

This clonotype was counted only a few times. The rearrangement joins TRBV20-1 to TRBJ2-4, with 13 bases that match TRBD2. Germline trimming cut 3 bases from V and 15 bases from J; bases unmatched to any gene: 17. The CDR3 has 16 amino acids. Per the germline V gene, CDR1 is DFQATT and CDR2 is SNEGSKA (reference sequence). This CDR3 is CSASPSTSGGSAGWYF. The CDR3 region has the DNA TGCAGTGCTAGCCCCTCGACTAGCGGGGGGTCCGCCGGATGGTACTTC.

As regards this clonotype: An end of the junction differs from the germline gene, which may be a read error. V and J are TRBV6-1 and TRBJ1-2, with 11 bases aligning to TRBD1. CDR3 length equals 15 residues. Germline-derived CDR1 and CDR2 are MNHNS and SASEGT. This chain's CDR3 is CASNKGQGASYGYTF. CDR3 sequence (DNA): TGTGCTAGCAACAAAGGACAGGGGGCATCCTATGGCTACACCTTC.